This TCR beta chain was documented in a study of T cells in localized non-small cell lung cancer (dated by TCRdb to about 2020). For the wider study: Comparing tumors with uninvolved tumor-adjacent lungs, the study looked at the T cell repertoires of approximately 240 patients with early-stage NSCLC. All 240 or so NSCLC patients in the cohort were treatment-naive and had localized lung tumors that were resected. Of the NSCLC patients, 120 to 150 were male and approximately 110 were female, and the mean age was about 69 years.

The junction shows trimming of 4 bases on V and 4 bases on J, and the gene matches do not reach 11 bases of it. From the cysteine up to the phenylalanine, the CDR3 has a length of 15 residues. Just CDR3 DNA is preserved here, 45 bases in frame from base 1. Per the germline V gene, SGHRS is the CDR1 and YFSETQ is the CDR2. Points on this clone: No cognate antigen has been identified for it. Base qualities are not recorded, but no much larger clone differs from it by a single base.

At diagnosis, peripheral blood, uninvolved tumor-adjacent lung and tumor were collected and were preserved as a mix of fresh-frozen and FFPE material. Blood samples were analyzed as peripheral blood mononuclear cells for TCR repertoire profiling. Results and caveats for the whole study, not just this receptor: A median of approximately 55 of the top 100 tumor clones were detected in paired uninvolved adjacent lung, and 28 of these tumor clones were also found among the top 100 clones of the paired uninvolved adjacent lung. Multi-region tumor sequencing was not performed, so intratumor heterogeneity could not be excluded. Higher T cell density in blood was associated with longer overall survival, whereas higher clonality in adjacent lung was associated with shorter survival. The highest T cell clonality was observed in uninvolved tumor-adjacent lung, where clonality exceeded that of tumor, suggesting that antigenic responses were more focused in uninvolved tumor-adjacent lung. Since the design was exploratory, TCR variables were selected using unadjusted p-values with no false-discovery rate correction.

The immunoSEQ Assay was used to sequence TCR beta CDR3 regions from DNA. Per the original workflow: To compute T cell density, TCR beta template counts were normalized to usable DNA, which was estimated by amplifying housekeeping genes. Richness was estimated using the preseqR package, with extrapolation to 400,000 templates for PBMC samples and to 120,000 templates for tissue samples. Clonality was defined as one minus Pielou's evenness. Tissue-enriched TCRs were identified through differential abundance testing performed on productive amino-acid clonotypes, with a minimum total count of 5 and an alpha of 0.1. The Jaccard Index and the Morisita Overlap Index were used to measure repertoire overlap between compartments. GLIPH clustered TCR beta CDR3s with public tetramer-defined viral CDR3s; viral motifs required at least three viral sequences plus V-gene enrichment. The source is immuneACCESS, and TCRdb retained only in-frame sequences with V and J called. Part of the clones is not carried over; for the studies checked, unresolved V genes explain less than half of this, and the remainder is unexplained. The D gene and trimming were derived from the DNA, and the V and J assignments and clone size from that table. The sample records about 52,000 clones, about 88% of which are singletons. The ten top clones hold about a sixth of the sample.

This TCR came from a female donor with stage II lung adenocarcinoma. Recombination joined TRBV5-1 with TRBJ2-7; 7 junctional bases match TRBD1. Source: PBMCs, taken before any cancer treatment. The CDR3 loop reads CASSRQGDNSYEQYF. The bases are TGCGCCAGCAGCCGGCAGGGGGATAACTCGTACGAGCAGTACTTC.